This T cell receptor (beta chain) was recorded in a study of blood T cells in healthy people across ages. It was with a sample-barcoded 5' primer and a J-beta primer mix that a second PCR of roughly 7 to 12 cycles was run. MiXCR, run by TCRdb on the 5' RACE reads, gives a single entry per CDR3 protein. The sample has 650,000 to 800,000 distinct CDR3 sequences; about 51% are singletons. Remarks on this clonotype: The target antigen is unknown.

Study observations and caveats: Unsorted PBMCs prevented conclusive naive versus antigen-experienced comparison. Roughly linear age-related decline in beta diversity appeared, significant by age roughly 40. The study found TCR beta diversity correlated strongly with naive T cell percentage.

This CDR3 region has 13 residues. V lost 6 bases to trimming and J lost 5 bases, with 16 bases between them. The germline V gene encodes CDR1 DFQATT and CDR2 SNEGSKA (reference sequence). The rearrangement uses TRBV20-1 and TRBJ2-5; possibly TRBD2 for D (7 bases). Source material: blood. The sequence was collected from a woman older than 75 in good health. This CDR3 reads CSAPGGAFETQYF. The CDR3 DNA reads TGCAGTGCCCCTGGGGGGGCCTTTGAGACCCAGTACTTC.